This record looks at one T cell receptor (beta chain) sequence and its context. PCR was performed using 60 Vbeta and 13 Jbeta primers. Produced via immunoSEQ multiplex PCR; TCRdb's table is partial and in-frame only. In the table there are about 120,000 clones, around three quarters of which are singletons. This entry is derived from a study of cytomegalovirus exposure and HLA in healthy donors. Trimming left V 7 bases short and J 0 bases short, with 12 bases between. Germline values: CDR1 SGHAT, CDR2 FQNNGV. The CDR3 is 14 residues long. This clonotype originated in a man aged 30-40 years in good health and CMV-seropositive. The sequenced material came from PBMCs. The chain has TRBV11-2 and TRBJ1-1; no clear D gene. This CDR3 is CASTIDYLNTEAFF. CDR3 sequence (DNA): TGTGCCAGCACCATTGACTACCTGAACACTGAAGCTTTCTTT.